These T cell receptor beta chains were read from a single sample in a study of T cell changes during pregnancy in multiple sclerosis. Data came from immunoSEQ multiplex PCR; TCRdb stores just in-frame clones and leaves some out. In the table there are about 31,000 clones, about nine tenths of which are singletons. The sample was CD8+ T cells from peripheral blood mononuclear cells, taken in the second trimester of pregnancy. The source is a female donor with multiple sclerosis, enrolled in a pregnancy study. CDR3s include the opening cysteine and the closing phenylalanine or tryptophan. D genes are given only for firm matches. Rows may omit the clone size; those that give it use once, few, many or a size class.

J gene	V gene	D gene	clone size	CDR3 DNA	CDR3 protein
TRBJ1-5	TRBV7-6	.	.	TGTGCCAGCAGCTTAGACCCAGGGGGCAATCAGCCCCAGCATTTT	CASSLDPGGNQPQHF
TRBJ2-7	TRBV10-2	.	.	TGCGCCAGCAGTGACGGGGGAATCTACGAGCAGTACTTC	CASSDGGIYEQYF
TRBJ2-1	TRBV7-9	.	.	TGTGCCAGCAGCTTATACTCAGGGTATTCAAATGAGCAGTTCTTC	CASSLYSGYSNEQFF
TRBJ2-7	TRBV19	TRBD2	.	TGTGCCAGTAGTCCCCTGGGGACTAGCTACGAGCAGTACTTC	CASSPLGTSYEQYF
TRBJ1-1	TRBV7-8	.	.	TGTGCCAGCAGCTTAGGACAGGCTACCGAAGCTTTCTTT	CASSLGQATEAFF
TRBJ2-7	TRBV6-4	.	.	TGTGCCAGTCTCCGCAGGTCCTTCTACGAGCAGTACTTC	CASLRRSFYEQYF
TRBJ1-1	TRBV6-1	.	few	TGTGCCAGCAGTGAAATGGGAGGGACTGAAGCTTTCTTT	CASSEMGGTEAFF
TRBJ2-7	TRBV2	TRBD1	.	TGTGCCAGCAGTGTGACAGGGGGCTTTATCTACGAGCAGTACTTC	CASSVTGGFIYEQYF
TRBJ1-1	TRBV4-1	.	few	TGCGCCAGCAGCCAATTGAGCTCTGAAGCTTTCTTT	CASSQLSSEAFF
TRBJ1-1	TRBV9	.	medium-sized	TGTGCCAGCAGCGTATCGGGGGGCGGTTTGACTGAAGCTTTCTTT	CASSVSGGGLTEAFF
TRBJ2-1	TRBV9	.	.	TGTGCCAGCAGCCCCGGGGGTGAGGGCTCCTACAATGAGCAGTTCTTC	CASSPGGEGSYNEQFF
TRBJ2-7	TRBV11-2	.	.	TGTGCCAGCAGCTTAGATAGCGGAGACTTGCGCGAGCAGTACTTC	CASSLDSGDLREQYF
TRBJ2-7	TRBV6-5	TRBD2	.	TGTGCCAGCAGTTCTGGGGTGGGGACTAGCGGCTACGAGCAGTACTTC	CASSSGVGTSGYEQYF
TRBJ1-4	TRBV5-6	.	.	TGTGCCAGCAGCTTGGTGCCCAGGGAGGCGGAGGAAAAACTGTTTTTT	CASSLVPREAEEKLFF
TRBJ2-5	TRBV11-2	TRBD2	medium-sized	TGTGCCAGCAGCTTATTAGCGGGAGGGTTAGAGACCCAGTACTTC	CASSLLAGGLETQYF
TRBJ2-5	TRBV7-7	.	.	TGTGCTAGCAGCCCCACGCCGGGGGTTGGGGCCCAATACTTC	CASSPTPGVGAQYF
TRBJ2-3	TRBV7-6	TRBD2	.	TGTGCCAGCAGCCCGGACCCTAGCGGGAGACCGGATACGCAGTATTTT	CASSPDPSGRPDTQYF
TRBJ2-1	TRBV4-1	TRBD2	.	TGCGCCAGCAGCCAAGAAAGCGGGAGGGCAGAATTCCACCCCTACAATGAGCAGTTCTTC	CASSQESGRAEFHPYNEQFF
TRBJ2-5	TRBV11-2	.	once	TGTGCCAGCAGCTTAGCCTCGTGGCGGCAACAAGAGACCCAGTACTTC	CASSLASWRQQETQYF
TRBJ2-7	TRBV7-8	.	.	TGTGCCAGCAGCTTCCGACAGAGCTCCTACGAGCAGTACTTC	CASSFRQSSYEQYF
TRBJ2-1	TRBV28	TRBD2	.	TGTGCCAGCAGTCCTTCGGGGGGGGCTGAGCAGTTCTTC	CASSPSGGAEQFF
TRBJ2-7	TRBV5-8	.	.	TGTGCCAGCAGCTCAGGGCTCGAGCAGTACTTC	CASSSGLEQYF
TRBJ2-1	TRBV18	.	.	TGTGCCAGCTCACCACCATTCACCTACAATGAGCAGTTCTTC	CASSPPFTYNEQFF
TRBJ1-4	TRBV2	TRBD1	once	TGTGCCAGCAGTGAAGCGCTTGGACAGGGGCGCTATGAAAAACTGTTTTTT	CASSEALGQGRYEKLFF
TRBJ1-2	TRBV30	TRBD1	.	TGTGCCTGGAGCCCCGACAGGGACTATGGCTACACCTTC	CAWSPDRDYGYTF
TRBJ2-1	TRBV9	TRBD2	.	TGTGCCAGCAGCGTCGAACTAGCGGGGGCCTACAATGAGCAGTTCTTC	CASSVELAGAYNEQFF
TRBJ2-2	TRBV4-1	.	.	TGCGCCAGCAGCCAGGGCCGGGGTTTGTCCGGGGAGCTGTTTTTT	CASSQGRGLSGELFF